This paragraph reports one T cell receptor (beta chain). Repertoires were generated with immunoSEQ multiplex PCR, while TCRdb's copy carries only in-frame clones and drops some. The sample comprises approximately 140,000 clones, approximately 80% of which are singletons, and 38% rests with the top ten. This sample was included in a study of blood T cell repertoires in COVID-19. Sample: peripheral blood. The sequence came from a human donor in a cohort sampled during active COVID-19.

The CDR3 here is CATSDPGQGIEANEKLFF. The CDR3 DNA reads as TGTGCCACCAGTGACCCGGGACAGGGGATTGAAGCTAATGAAAAACTGTTTTTT. The chain couples TRBV24-1 to TRBJ1-4; 10 nucleotides line up with TRBD1. The CDR3 is 18 residues long. Germline CDR1 is KGHDR and CDR2 is SFDVKD. The trim removed 4 bases at V and 3 bases at J, leaving 10 bases unmatched.